This T cell receptor beta chain appears in the sequencing data of a study of OX40 agonist ivuxolimab in advanced cancers. Germline V gives CDR1 KGHSH, CDR2 LQKENI. CDR3 size: 15 residues. With V trimmed by 6 bases and J by 3 bases, 7 bases remained unmatched. General study points: Doses of 0.1 to 3.0 mg/kg were accompanied by clonal expansion of CD4+ and CD8+ blood T cells by week 6.

Using immunoSEQ multiplex PCR, the repertoire was profiled, and TCRdb retains in-frame clones only, with some absent. Of roughly 51,000 clones listed, 88% are singletons. A word on this clone: The antigen is undetermined.

The sample was CD4+ or CD8+ T cells sorted from blood, taken in a trial of the OX40 agonist ivuxolimab. This chain uses TRBV18 with TRBJ2-3; 9 nucleotides line up with TRBD2. The TCR sequence derives from an adult with an advanced solid tumor such as melanoma, head and neck, liver or kidney cancer. The CDR3 nucleotides read TGTGCCAGCTCGTTTAGCGGGAGCTCGACAGATACGCAGTATTTT. Amino acids: CASSFSGSSTDTQYF.